The 24 T cell receptor beta chains below come from one sample, sequenced in a study of identifying expanded T cells in peripheral blood. Sequenced by immunoSEQ multiplex PCR; TCRdb stores in-frame clones only, minus some. The sample lists nearly 60,000 clones, more than 70% seen once, with around 3.5% in the top ten. Sequenced: blood. Every receptor here comes from a person aged 18-69 years in good health.

The CDR3 nucleotides are TGTGCCAGTAGTGTTGAGGGCCAAGAGACCCAGTACTTC. It yields the protein CASSVEGQETQYF. V usage is TRBV19 and J usage is TRBJ2-5; a weak D match, TRBD2 (5 bases). V was shortened by 5 bases and J by 1 base, with 8 bases between the two germline ends. This CDR3 is built from 13 residues. CDR1 is LNHDA and CDR2 is SQIVND in the germline V gene (reference sequence).

This chain uses TRBV27 with TRBJ2-7; D not resolved. V was pared by 4 bases and J by 2 bases, with 12 bases between. In germline, CDR1 is MNHEY, CDR2 SMNVEV (reference sequence). The CDR3 spans 14 residues. CDR3: CASSSVSPTYEQYF. The CDR3 DNA sequence: TGTGCCAGCAGTTCCGTTTCCCCCACCTACGAGCAGTACTTC.

The chain has TRBV28 and TRBJ2-4; D remains ambiguous. CDR1 and CDR2 (germline): MDHEN, SYDVKM. The CDR3 spans 15 residues. Trimming removed 2 bases from V and 1 base from J, with 9 bases in between. The CDR3 DNA follows: TGTGCCAGCAGTTTAGGTCTGGGGGCCAAAAACATTCAGTACTTC. Its protein product is CASSLGLGAKNIQYF. Complete variable domain (other parts from reference TRBV28 and TRBJ2-4): DVKVTQSSRYLVKRTGEKVFLECVQDMDHENMFWYRQDPGLGLRLIYFSYDVKMKEKGDIPEGYSVSREKKERFSLILESASTNQTSMYLCASSLGLGAKNIQYFGAGTRLSVL.

The rearrangement uses TRBV9 and TRBJ2-1, with a tentative D call TRBD1 (5 bases). This CDR3 region has 15 residues. V dropped 0 bases and J dropped 4 bases, with 11 bases sitting between them. Germline loops: CDR1 SGDLS, CDR2 YYNGEE. The CDR3 sequence: CASSVDGARYNEQFF. CDR3 coding DNA: TGTGCCAGCAGCGTAGATGGGGCTCGGTACAATGAGCAGTTCTTC. Variable domain in full (rest from reference TRBV9 and TRBJ2-1): DSGVTQTPKHLITATGQRVTLRCSPRSGDLSVYWYQQSLDQGLQFLIQYYNGEERAKGNILERFSAQQFPDLHSELNLSSLELGDSALYFCASSVDGARYNEQFFGPGTRLTVL.

CDR3 coding DNA: TGTGCCATCAGTCCAAGGACAGGCGACAATGAGCAGTTCTTC. It specifies CAISPRTGDNEQFF. The V and J genes are TRBV10-3 and TRBJ2-1; 7 nucleotides agree with TRBD1. V lost 5 bases and J lost 5; bases outside the gene matches: 6. The CDR3 length is 14 residues. In germline, CDR1 is ENHRY, CDR2 SYGVKD.

This chain connects TRBV21-1 to TRBJ2-7; the DNA was not compared with TRBD2, the D call given in the table. TRBV21-1 is described as a pseudogene. The CDR3 has 13 residues. CDR3 coding DNA: TGTGCCAGCAGCAACCTCTCTAGCTACGAGCAGTACTTC. Translating gives CASSNLSSYEQYF.

V is TRBV29-1 and J is TRBJ2-5, with no clear D. Between the trimmed V and J ends, which lost 3 bases and 1 base, there was a span of 15 bases. CDR3 length: 15 amino acids. Germline CDR1 is SQVTM and CDR2 is ANQGSEA. The DNA of the CDR3 is TGCAGCGTTGATCACCGTGACATCTCCCAAGAGACCCAGTACTTC. Encoded protein: CSVDHRDISQETQYF.

About this clone itself: Compared with germline, one end of the junction differs, possibly owing to a read error. The chain links TRBV5-3 to TRBJ2-3; 7 bases map to TRBD2. TRBV5-3 is an ORF, and what it does is uncertain. The CDR3 spans 15 residues. Written as DNA, the CDR3 is TGTGCCAGCAGCTTGGATAGCGGGTTCACAGATACGCAGTATTTT. Translating it yields CASSLDSGFTDTQYF.

The chain carries TRBV5-4 and TRBJ2-7; the match to TRBD1 covers 7 bases. Germline lookup yields CDR1 SGHNT and CDR2 YYREEE (reference sequence). V lost 3 bases and J lost 1; bases outside the gene matches: 7. CDR3 length: 15 residues. The CDR3 nucleotides read TGTGCCAGCAGCTCCCGGGACAGCGCATCCTACGAGCAGTACTTC. Amino acid sequence: CASSSRDSASYEQYF.

V and J are TRBV6-5 and TRBJ1-2; TRBD1 matches 11 bases. The CDR3 loop spans 15 amino acids. V trimming: 5 bases; J trimming: 6 bases; junction bases outside the gene matches: 8. Germline CDR1 is MNHEY and CDR2 is SVGAGI. This CDR3 is CASSHGQGAQDGYTF. CDR3 DNA sequence: TGTGCCAGCAGTCATGGACAGGGGGCGCAGGATGGCTACACCTTC.

The V call is TRBV6-6, the J call TRBJ2-1, with D tentatively TRBD1 (5 bases). The germline CDR1 and CDR2 sequences are MNHNY and SVGAGI (reference sequence). Trimming pared 6 bases from V and 6 bases from J, leaving 15 bases between. This CDR3 region has 14 residues. The CDR3 loop reads CASRPHTGTNEQFF. In nucleotides, the CDR3 is TGTGCCAGCAGACCCCACACAGGAACCAATGAGCAGTTCTTC.

J is TRBJ2-7 and V is TRBV5-4, with D possibly TRBD1 on 6 matching bases. From germline, CDR1 is SGHNT and CDR2 YYREEE (reference sequence). The CDR3 runs to 14 residues. Trimming left V 5 bases short and J 3 bases short, with 15 bases between. The CDR3 sequence is CASSGQTENYEQYF. The CDR3, as DNA: TGTGCCAGCAGTGGACAGACGGAAAACTACGAGCAGTACTTC.

The genes are TRBV5-6 and TRBJ1-5, with 12 bases lining up with TRBD1. V gave up 0 bases and J gave up 3 bases; unmatched junction bases: 4. The CDR3 loop spans 17 amino acids. CDR1 is SGHDT, CDR2 YYEEEE, per germline. In DNA, the CDR3 is TGTGCCAGCAGCTTGGCGGGGACAGGGGGCGTCAATCAGCCCCAGCATTTT. It specifies CASSLAGTGGVNQPQHF.

This rearrangement joins TRBV5-4 to TRBJ2-5; 10 bases align to TRBD1. V was pared by 4 bases and J by 4 bases, with 10 bases of the junction left unmatched. The CDR3 contains 16 residues. The V gene's germline CDR1 is SGHNT and CDR2 YYREEE (reference sequence). The CDR3 region has the DNA TGTGCCAGCAGCCCGGGGGGACAGGGGTTAGGAGAGACCCAGTACTTC. It yields the protein CASSPGGQGLGETQYF.

J is TRBJ2-2 and V is TRBV12-5, with a weak D call TRBD1 (5 bases). The CDR3 contains 15 residues. CDR1 LGHNT and CDR2 FRNRAP come from the germline V gene. Trimming removed 6 bases at V and 1 base at J, with 12 bases between. Here the CDR3 reads CASGSLQGNTGELFF. CDR3 coding DNA: TGTGCTAGTGGCTCCCTTCAGGGGAACACCGGGGAGCTGTTTTTT.

The V gene is TRBV2, the J gene TRBJ1-1; D is unresolved. V was trimmed by 6 bases and J by 6 bases, leaving 14 bases between them. CDR3 size: 13 residues. CDR1 and CDR2 (germline): SNHLY, FYNNEI. Written as DNA, the CDR3 is TGTGCCAGCAGGTACATTCCGAGGTCTGAAGCTTTCTTT. It encodes CASRYIPRSEAFF. Together with reference TRBV2 and TRBJ1-1, the CDR3 gives the full variable domain: EPEVTQTPSHQVTQMGQEVILRCVPISNHLYFYWYRQILGQKVEFLVSFYNNEISEKSEIFDDQFSVERPDGSNFTLKIRSTKLEDSAMYFCASRYIPRSEAFFGQGTRLTVV.

The chain is built from TRBV11-2 and TRBJ2-3; unclear D gene. CDR3 length equals 16 residues. Germline V CDR1 and CDR2: SGHAT, FQNNGV. Trimming took 0 bases from V and 2 from J, leaving 12 bases between them. CDR3 loop: CASSLELRAVTDTQYF. DNA of the CDR3: TGTGCCAGCAGCTTAGAGTTACGGGCGGTCACAGATACGCAGTATTTT.

V usage is TRBV7-6 and J usage is TRBJ1-3; a possible D gene is TRBD1 (5 bases). Germline V gene lookup returns CDR1 SGHVS and CDR2 FNYEAQ. This CDR3 is built from 16 residues. Trimming removed 3 bases from V and 0 bases from J, with 12 bases in between. CDR3 sequence reads: CASSLGPLFSGNTIYF. The DNA for the CDR3 is TGTGCCAGCAGCTTGGGGCCTCTTTTCTCTGGAAACACCATATATTTT. The entire variable domain, with the rest obtained from reference TRBV7-6 and TRBJ1-3, is as follows: GAGVSQSPRYKVTKRGQDVALRCDPISGHVSLYWYRQALGQGPEFLTYFNYEAQQDKSGLPNDRFSAERPEGSISTLTIQRTEQRDSAMYRCASSLGPLFSGNTIYFGEGSWLTVV.

V usage is TRBV5-1 and J usage is TRBJ1-2; the D is unclear. Trimming pared 5 bases from V and 2 bases from J, leaving 7 bases between. The CDR3 is made up of 12 amino acids. Germline-derived CDR1 and CDR2 are SGHRS and YFSETQ. The CDR3, as DNA: TGCGCCAGCAGGCAGGACAACTATGGCTACACCTTC. Its translation: CASRQDNYGYTF.

This rearrangement joins TRBV4-2 to TRBJ1-2; D ambiguous. The CDR3 contains 13 residues. Per germline, CDR1 LGHNA and CDR2 YNFKEQ. Deletions cut 4 bases from V and 8 bases from J, with 14 bases between. CDR3 loop: CASSPYHGGGYTF. Here the CDR3 DNA reads TGTGCCAGCAGCCCTTACCACGGTGGCGGCTACACCTTC.

This chain links TRBV27 with TRBJ2-3; D not resolved. V was trimmed by 8 bases and J by 5 bases, leaving 11 bases between them. The germline CDR1 and CDR2 sequences are MNHEY and SMNVEV (reference sequence). The CDR3 is 12 amino acids. This CDR3 reads CASHSQGDTQYF. Written as DNA, the CDR3 is TGTGCCAGCCACAGTCAAGGAGATACGCAGTATTTT.

The V and J genes are TRBV7-2 and TRBJ1-4; D not certain. Germline values: CDR1 SGHTA, CDR2 FQGNSA. V was pared by 5 bases and J by 8 bases, with 21 bases between. This CDR3 is 16 amino acids long. The CDR3: CASSLRVGMLGEKLFF. The DNA of the CDR3 is TGTGCCAGCAGCCTTAGGGTGGGGATGTTAGGCGAAAAACTGTTTTTT.

This clone came up once. This chain uses TRBV7-8 with TRBJ2-1; possibly TRBD1 for D (5 bases). V gave up 6 bases and J gave up 9 bases, with 15 bases separating them. The germline gives CDR1 SGHVS, CDR2 FQNEAQ. This CDR3 is built from 13 residues. For the CDR3, the DNA is TGTGCCAGCAGTCCTAAAAGGGGAACTGAGCAGTTCTTC. The encoded protein is CASSPKRGTEQFF.

The rearrangement links TRBV19 to TRBJ1-1, with no clear D. The V gene lost 4 bases and the J gene lost 2 bases, with 11 bases spanning the gap. Germline V gives CDR1 LNHDA, CDR2 SQIVND (reference sequence). The CDR3 covers 14 residues. The CDR3 sequence: CASSTFKGNTEAFF. CDR3 coding DNA: TGTGCCAGTAGTACTTTCAAGGGCAACACTGAAGCTTTCTTT.